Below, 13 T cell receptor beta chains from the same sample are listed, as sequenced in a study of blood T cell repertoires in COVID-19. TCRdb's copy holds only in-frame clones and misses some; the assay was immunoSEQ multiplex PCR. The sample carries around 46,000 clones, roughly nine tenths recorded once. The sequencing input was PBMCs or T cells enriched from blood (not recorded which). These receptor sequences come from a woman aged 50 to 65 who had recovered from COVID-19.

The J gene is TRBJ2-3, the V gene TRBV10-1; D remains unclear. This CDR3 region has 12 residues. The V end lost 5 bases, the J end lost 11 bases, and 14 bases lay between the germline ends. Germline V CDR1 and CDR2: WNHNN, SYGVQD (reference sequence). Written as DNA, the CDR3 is TGCGCCAGCAGTACCGGTCCCTTGAGGCAGTATTTT. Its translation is CASSTGPLRQYF.

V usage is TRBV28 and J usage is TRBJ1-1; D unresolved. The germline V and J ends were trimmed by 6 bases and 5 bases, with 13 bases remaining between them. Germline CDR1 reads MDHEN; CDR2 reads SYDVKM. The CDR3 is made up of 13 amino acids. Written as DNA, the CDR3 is TGTGCCAGCAGGGAAATCACGGGGACTGAAGCTTTCTTT. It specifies CASREITGTEAFF.

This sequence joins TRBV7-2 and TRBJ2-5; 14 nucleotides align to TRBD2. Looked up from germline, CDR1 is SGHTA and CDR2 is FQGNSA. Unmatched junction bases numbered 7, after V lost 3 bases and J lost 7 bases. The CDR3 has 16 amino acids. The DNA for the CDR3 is TGTGCCAGCAGCTTCCCCGGGACTAGCGGGGGTGGGACCCAGTACTTC. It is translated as CASSFPGTSGGGTQYF.

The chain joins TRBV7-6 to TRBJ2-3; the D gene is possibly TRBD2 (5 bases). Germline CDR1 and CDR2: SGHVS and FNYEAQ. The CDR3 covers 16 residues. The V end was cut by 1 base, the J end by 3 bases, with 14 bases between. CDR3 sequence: CASSLGRWAETDTQYF. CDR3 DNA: TGTGCCAGCAGCTTAGGGAGGTGGGCCGAAACAGATACGCAGTATTTT.

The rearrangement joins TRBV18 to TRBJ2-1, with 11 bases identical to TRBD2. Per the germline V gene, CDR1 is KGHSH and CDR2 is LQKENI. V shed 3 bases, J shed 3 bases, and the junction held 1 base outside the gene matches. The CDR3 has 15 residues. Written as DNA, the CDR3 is TGTGCCAGCTCACCCGGGACTAGCGGCTACAATGAGCAGTTCTTC. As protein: CASSPGTSGYNEQFF.

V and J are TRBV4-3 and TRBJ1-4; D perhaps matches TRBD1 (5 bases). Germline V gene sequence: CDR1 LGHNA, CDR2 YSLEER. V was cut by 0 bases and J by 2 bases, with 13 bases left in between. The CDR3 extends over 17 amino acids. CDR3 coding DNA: TGCGCCAGCAGCCAAGATTTAAAGGGGAGGACTAATGAAAAACTGTTTTTT. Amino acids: CASSQDLKGRTNEKLFF.

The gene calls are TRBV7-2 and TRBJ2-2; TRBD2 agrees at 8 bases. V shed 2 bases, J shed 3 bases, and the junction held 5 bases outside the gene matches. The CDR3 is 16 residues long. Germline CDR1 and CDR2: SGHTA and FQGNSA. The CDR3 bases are TGTGCCAGCAGCTTAAGTGCACTAGCGGACACCGGGGAGCTGTTTTTT. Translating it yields CASSLSALADTGELFF. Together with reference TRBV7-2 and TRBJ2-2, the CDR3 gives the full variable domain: GAGVSQSPSNKVTEKGKDVELRCDPISGHTALYWYRQSLGQGLEFLIYFQGNSAPDKSGLPSDRFSAERTGGSVSTLTIQRTQQEDSAVYLCASSLSALADTGELFFGEGSRLTVL.

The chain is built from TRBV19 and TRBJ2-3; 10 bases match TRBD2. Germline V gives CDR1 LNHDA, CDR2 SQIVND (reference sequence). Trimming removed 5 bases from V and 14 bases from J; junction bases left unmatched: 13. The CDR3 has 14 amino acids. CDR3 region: CASSPGLALRTAYF. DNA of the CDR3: TGTGCCAGTAGTCCGGGACTAGCGCTCCGTACAGCGTATTTT.

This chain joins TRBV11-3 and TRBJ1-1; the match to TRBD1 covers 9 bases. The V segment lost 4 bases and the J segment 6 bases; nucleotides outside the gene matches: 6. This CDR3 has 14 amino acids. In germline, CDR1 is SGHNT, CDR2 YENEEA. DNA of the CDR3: TGTGCCAGCAGCTCCCGGGGACAGGGTTCTGAAGCTTTCTTT. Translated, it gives CASSSRGQGSEAFF.

CDR3: CASSQEHSNQPQHF. CDR3 bases: TGCGCCAGCAGCCAAGAACATAGCAATCAGCCCCAGCATTTT. The rearrangement uses TRBV4-1 and TRBJ1-5, with D uncertain. CDR1 is MGHRA and CDR2 is YSYEKL in the germline V gene. V dropped 0 bases and J dropped 0 bases, with 3 bases sitting between them. There are 14 residues in the CDR3.

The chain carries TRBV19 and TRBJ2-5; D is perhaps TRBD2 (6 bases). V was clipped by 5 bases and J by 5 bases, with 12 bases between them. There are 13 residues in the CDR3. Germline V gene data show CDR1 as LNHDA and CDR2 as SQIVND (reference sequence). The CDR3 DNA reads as TGTGCCAGTAGTCTCGGGGGAATTGAGACCCAGTACTTC. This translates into CASSLGGIETQYF.

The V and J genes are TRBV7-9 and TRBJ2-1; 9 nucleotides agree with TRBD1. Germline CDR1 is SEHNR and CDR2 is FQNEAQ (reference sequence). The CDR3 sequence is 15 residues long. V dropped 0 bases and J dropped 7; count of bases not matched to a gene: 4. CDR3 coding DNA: TGTGCCAGCAGCTTAGCCGGGACAGGGAGTAATGAGCAGTTCTTC. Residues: CASSLAGTGSNEQFF.

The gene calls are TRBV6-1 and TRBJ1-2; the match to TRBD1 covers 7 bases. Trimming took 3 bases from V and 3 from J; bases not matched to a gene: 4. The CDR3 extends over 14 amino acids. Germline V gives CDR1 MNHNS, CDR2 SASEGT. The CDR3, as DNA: TGTGCCAGCAGTGACAGAGACAGGGACTATGGCTACACCTTC. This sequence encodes CASSDRDRDYGYTF.